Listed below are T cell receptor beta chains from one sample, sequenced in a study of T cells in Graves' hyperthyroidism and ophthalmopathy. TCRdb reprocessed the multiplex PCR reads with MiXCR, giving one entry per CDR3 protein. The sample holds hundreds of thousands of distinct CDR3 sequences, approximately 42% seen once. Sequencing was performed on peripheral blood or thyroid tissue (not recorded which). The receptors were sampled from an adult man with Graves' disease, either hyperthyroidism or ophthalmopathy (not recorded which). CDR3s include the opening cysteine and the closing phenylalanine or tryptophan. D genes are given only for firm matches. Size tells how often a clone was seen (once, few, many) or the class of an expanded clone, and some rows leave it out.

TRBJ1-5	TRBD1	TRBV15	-	TGTGCCACCAGCAGGAGGGGACAGGGGGGCAATCAGCCCCAGCATTTT	CATSRRGQGGNQPQHF
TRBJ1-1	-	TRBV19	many	TGTGCCAGTAAACGGGATGAAGCTTTCTTT	CASKRDEAFF
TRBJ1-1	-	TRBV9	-	TGTGCCAGCAAGAACAGGGTACACACTGAAGCTTTCTTT	CASKNRVHTEAFF
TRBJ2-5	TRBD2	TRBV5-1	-	TGCGCCAGCAGCTTTTTTCCGGGAGGAGGGGAGACCCAGTACTTC	CASSFFPGGGETQYF
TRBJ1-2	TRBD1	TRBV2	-	TGTGCCAGCAGCTCCGGGACAGGGGATTGGGGCTACACCTTC	CASSSGTGDWGYTF
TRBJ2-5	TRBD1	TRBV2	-	TGTGCCACCAGTGACACCGACAGGGACCGACAAGAGACCCAGTACTTC	CATSDTDRDRQETQYF
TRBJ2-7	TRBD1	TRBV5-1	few	TGCGCCAGCAGCCTAGAGAGTAGCAGGGGGCTCGAGCAGTACTTC	CASSLESSRGLEQYF
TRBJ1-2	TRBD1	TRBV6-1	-	TGTGCCAGCAGTGTACAGGGGGTGGAGTACTATGGCTACACCTTC	CASSVQGVEYYGYTF
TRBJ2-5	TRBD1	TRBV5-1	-	TGCGCCAGCAGCCCGCTGACAGGGGGAGAGACCCAGTACTTC	CASSPLTGGETQYF
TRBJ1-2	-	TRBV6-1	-	TGTGCCAGCAGAGGGCAGTTTCTCACCTTC	CASRGQFLTF
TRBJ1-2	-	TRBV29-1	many	TGCAGCGTTGAACCGCCCCAGGATTCCTATGGCTACACCTTC	CSVEPPQDSYGYTF
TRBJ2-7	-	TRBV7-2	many	TGTGCCAGCAGCTTATATGGGGGCAGTGGCTACGAGCAGTACTTC	CASSLYGGSGYEQYF
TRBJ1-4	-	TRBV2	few	TGTGCCAGCACCACGGGGGCAAATGAAAAACTGTTTTTT	CASTTGANEKLFF
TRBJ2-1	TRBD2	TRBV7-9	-	TGTGCCAGCAGCCGGACTAGCGGGGCCTACAATGAGCAGTTCTTC	CASSRTSGAYNEQFF
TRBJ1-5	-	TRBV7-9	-	TGTGCCAGCAGCGTCCGGGCGTATAGCAATCAGCCCCAGCATTTT	CASSVRAYSNQPQHF
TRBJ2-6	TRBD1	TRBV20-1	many	TGCAGTGCTACCGACAGGGGAGGAAGTGGGGCCAACGTCCTGACTTTC	CSATDRGGSGANVLTF
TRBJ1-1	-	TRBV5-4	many	TGTGCCAGCAGCTTTGAGGAGCACACTGAAGCTTTCTTT	CASSFEEHTEAFF
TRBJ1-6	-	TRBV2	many	TGTGCCAGCAGACAACTTTTAAGCTATAATTCACCCCTCCACTTT	CASRQLLSYNSPLHF
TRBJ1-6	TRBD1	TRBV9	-	TGTGCCAGCAGCGCAGCAGGGGGGACCCGAGAGACCAATTCACCCCTCCACTTT	CASSAAGGTRETNSPLHF
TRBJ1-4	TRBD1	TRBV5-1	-	TGCGCCAACAGCTCCAGGGGGCAATCGGGAAAACTGTTTTTT	CANSSRGQSGKLFF
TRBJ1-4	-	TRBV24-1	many	TGTGCCACCAGTGATTTTTTGGACAGCGATAATGAAAAACTGTTTTTT	CATSDFLDSDNEKLFF
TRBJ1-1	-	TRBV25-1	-	TGTGCCAGCAGTGACACAGGGAAAGCAAATGAAGCTTTCTTT	CASSDTGKANEAFF
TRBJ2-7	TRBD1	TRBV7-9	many	TGTGCCAGCAGCTCGGGACAGGGGAACGAGCAGTACTTC	CASSSGQGNEQYF
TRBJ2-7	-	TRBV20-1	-	TGCAGTGCCTCGACCGGGACTTTCTACGAGCAGTACTTC	CSASTGTFYEQYF
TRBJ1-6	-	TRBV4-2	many	TGTGCCAGCAGCCACACTCCGGGTGGGGGGAGTTCACCCCTCCACTTT	CASSHTPGGGSSPLHF
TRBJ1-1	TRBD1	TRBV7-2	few	TGTGCCAGCAGCTTACTGACAGGGACGAACACTGAAGCTTTCTTT	CASSLLTGTNTEAFF
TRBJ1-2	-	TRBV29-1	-	TGCAGCTTAGCGCGCGGAGGGGAGAATGGCTACACCTTC	CSLARGGENGYTF
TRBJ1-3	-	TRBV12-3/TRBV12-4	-	TGTGCCGGCAGTTTAGGAGTAAACACCATATATTTT	CAGSLGVNTIYF
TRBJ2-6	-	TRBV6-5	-	TGTGCCAGCAGTTTATCGTGGTACTCTGGGGCCAACGTCCTGACTTTC	CASSLSWYSGANVLTF
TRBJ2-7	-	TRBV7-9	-	TGTGCCAGCAGCCCGGACATTCGATATTACGAGCAGTACTTC	CASSPDIRYYEQYF
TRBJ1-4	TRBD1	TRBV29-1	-	TGCAGCGTTGCAGGGGGCGTTGGGGAAAAACTGTTTTTT	CSVAGGVGEKLFF
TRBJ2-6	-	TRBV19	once	TGTGCCAGTAGAGGGACGGGGCAGGGGCCCTCCTATGGGGCCAACGTCCTGACTTTC	CASRGTGQGPSYGANVLTF
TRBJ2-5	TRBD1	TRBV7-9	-	TGTGCCAGCACCGGGGACAGGGTGGGGGGCCAGTACTTC	CASTGDRVGGQYF
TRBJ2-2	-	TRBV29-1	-	TGCAGCGCCAGCAGCGAGCGCGCGAACACCGGGGAGCTGTTTTTT	CSASSERANTGELFF
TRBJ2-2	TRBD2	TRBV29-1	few	TGCAGCGTTGTGCGGGAGGATTCCGGGGAGCTGTTTTTT	CSVVREDSGELFF